The clone carrying this TCR beta chain was observed once. Its antigen is not identified. This sample is part of a study of OX40 agonist ivuxolimab in advanced cancers. Turning to the study itself: A history of anti-PD-1, anti-PD-L1 or anti-CTLA-4 therapy was acceptable, and over 35% had some.

The length of the CDR3 is 14 residues. Trimming pared 8 bases from V and 0 bases from J, leaving 11 bases between. Germline CDR1 reads SGHTA; CDR2 reads FQGNSA. Study results and caveats: Certain nonresponders likewise exhibited a low normalized T-cell clonal expansion.

Patients who had autoimmune disease history or got systemic immunosuppression were left out. Sequenced by immunoSEQ multiplex PCR; TCRdb stores in-frame clones only, minus some. Of tens of thousands of clones in the sample, 70% to 90% were seen once. Here the sequenced sample was CD4+ or CD8+ T cells sorted from blood, taken in a trial of the OX40 agonist ivuxolimab. The genes are TRBV7-2 and TRBJ1-5; D gene uncertain. This TCR was recovered from an adult with an advanced solid tumor such as melanoma, head and neck, liver or kidney cancer. The CDR3 DNA follows: TGTGCCAGCTCTTTGACCTTTAGCAATCAGCCCCAGCATTTT. Translation: CASSLTFSNQPQHF.